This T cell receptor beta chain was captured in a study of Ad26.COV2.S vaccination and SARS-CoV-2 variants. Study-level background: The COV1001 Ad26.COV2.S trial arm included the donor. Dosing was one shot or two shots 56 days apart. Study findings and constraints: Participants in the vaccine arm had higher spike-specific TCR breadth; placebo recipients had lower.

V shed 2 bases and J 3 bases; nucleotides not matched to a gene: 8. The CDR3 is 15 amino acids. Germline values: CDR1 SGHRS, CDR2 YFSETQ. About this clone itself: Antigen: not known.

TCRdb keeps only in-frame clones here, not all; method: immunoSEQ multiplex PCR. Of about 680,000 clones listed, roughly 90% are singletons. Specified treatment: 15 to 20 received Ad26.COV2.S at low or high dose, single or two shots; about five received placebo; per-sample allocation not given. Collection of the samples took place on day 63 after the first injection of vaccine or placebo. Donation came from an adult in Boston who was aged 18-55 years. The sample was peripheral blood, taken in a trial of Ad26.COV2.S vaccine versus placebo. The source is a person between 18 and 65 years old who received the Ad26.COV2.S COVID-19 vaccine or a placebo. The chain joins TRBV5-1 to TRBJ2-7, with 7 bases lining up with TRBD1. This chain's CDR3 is CASSLGGQGGYEQYF. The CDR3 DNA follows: TGCGCCAGCAGCTTAGGGGGCCAGGGCGGCTACGAGCAGTACTTC.